A single sample gave rise to the 32 T cell receptor beta chains below, sequenced in a study of T cell responses to AZD1222 COVID-19 vaccine. Here immunoSEQ multiplex PCR was the method, and the copy in TCRdb shows in-frame clones only, minus some. Altogether about 84,000 clones are present, more than 70% being singletons, with the ten largest covering 5.5% to 6%. The sequenced sample was peripheral blood, obtained 28 days after the second AZD1222 dose. The origin of the receptors is an adult who received the AZD1222 COVID-19 vaccine.

This chain joins TRBV30 and TRBJ2-1; 7 bases align to TRBD1. This CDR3 has 13 amino acids. The germline V gene has CDR1 GTSNPN and CDR2 SVGIG (reference sequence). The chain's CDR3 is CGTGWGSYNEQFF. DNA of the CDR3: TGTGGGACAGGCTGGGGGTCCTACAATGAGCAGTTCTTC.

Points on this clone: The sample carries other DNA sequences with the same CDR3. The chain couples TRBV28 to TRBJ2-7; D is unresolved. Germline CDR1 is MDHEN and CDR2 is SYDVKM. Trimming cost V 3 bases and J 4 bases, with 4 bases left between them. The CDR3 is made up of 11 amino acids. The CDR3 DNA sequence: TGTGCCAGCAGTTTGCGATACGAGCAGTACTTC. Protein sequence: CASSLRYEQYF.

The chain couples TRBV19 to TRBJ1-6; TRBD1 is a possible D gene (5 bases). Trimming shortened V by 6 bases and J by 6 bases, and 18 bases separated the two germline ends. Germline CDR1 LNHDA, CDR2 SQIVND (reference sequence). The CDR3 extends over 16 amino acids. CDR3 sequence: CASSTTRDSPNSPLHF. The CDR3 DNA sequence: TGTGCCAGTAGCACAACCCGAGACAGCCCTAATTCACCCCTCCACTTT.

In this sample, this clone turned up once. The chain is built from TRBV12-3 or TRBV12-4 and TRBJ2-7, with D possibly called TRBD1 or TRBD2 (6 bases each). The CDR3 totals 12 residues. V was clipped by 8 bases and J by 3 bases, with 11 bases between them. In DNA, the CDR3 is TGTGCCAGCCGGGGGCTCCGCTACGAGCAGTACTTC. Its translation: CASRGLRYEQYF.

In nucleotides, the CDR3 is TGTGCCAGCAGCTTACGAGGGACGATGGAGACCCAGTACTTC. This gives the protein CASSLRGTMETQYF. V is TRBV7-9 and J is TRBJ2-5; the D gene could be TRBD1 or TRBD2 (5 bases each). Germline CDR1 SEHNR, CDR2 FQNEAQ (reference sequence). This CDR3 is 14 amino acids long. V dropped 2 bases and J dropped 5 bases, with 12 bases sitting between them.

The chain links TRBV5-6 to TRBJ1-6, with 8 bases that match TRBD1. V was clipped by 1 base and J by 9 bases; unmatched bases: 9. CDR3 size: 16 residues. CDR1 and CDR2 (germline): SGHDT, YYEEEE. CDR3 in DNA: TGTGCCAGCAGCTTGTTAGGGACAGGAGTCGGTTCACCCCTCCACTTT. Residues: CASSLLGTGVGSPLHF.

V and J are TRBV19 and TRBJ2-1, with D maybe TRBD2 (5 bases). The ends were cut back, 5 bases at V and 0 bases at J, with 11 bases in the middle. Germline CDR1 and CDR2: LNHDA and SQIVND (reference sequence). The CDR3 length is 15 residues. CDR3 amino acids: CASSVSVSSYNEQFF. The CDR3 nucleotides read TGTGCCAGTAGTGTTAGCGTTAGCTCCTACAATGAGCAGTTCTTC.

The rearrangement joins TRBV5-4 to TRBJ2-1; 9 bases match TRBD2. The CDR3 has 15 residues. Germline trimming cut 5 bases from V and 5 bases from J; bases unmatched to any gene: 8. The germline V gene encodes CDR1 SGHNT and CDR2 YYREEE (reference sequence). This CDR3 is CASSLGGGGDNEQFF. DNA of the CDR3: TGTGCCAGCAGTCTCGGCGGGGGGGGAGACAATGAGCAGTTCTTC.

This clone was seen a few times. The chain carries TRBV6-4 and TRBJ1-6; D might be TRBD1 (6 bases). The CDR3 loop spans 18 amino acids. Germline V gives CDR1 MRHNA, CDR2 SNTAGT. Trimming pared 1 base from V and 4 bases from J, leaving 17 bases between. Here the CDR3 reads CASSDLVRGAQYNSPLHF. CDR3 DNA: TGTGCCAGCAGTGACTTGGTTCGGGGGGCGCAGTATAATTCACCCCTCCACTTT.

The rearrangement uses TRBV5-1 and TRBJ1-2; D call uncertain. The length of the CDR3 is 12 residues. From germline, CDR1 is SGHRS and CDR2 YFSETQ. The V and J ends lost 0 bases and 5 bases respectively, with 5 bases between them. The CDR3: CASSLETYGYTF. Written as DNA, the CDR3 is TGCGCCAGCAGCTTGGAAACATATGGCTACACCTTC.

This clone was seen a single time. The chain is built from TRBV3-1 (or the pseudogene TRBV3-2) and TRBJ2-7, with 7 bases that match TRBD1. From germline, CDR1 is LGHDT and CDR2 YNNKEL (reference sequence). This CDR3 contains 14 residues. J was trimmed by 5 bases and V by 4 bases; bases with no gene match: 8. This CDR3 reads CASSPRTGWNEQYF. The CDR3 coding sequence is TGTGCCAGCAGCCCCAGGACAGGCTGGAACGAGCAGTACTTC.

CDR3: CAIRVRDRGDTEAFF. CDR3 nucleotide sequence: TGTGCCATCAGGGTCCGGGACAGGGGGGACACTGAAGCTTTCTTT. The chain employs TRBV10-3 and TRBJ1-1, with TRBD1 matching 11 bases. Germline CDR1 and CDR2: ENHRY and SYGVKD. Trimming removed 6 bases from V and 3 bases from J; junction bases left unmatched: 6. This CDR3 spans 15 amino acids.

The V gene is TRBV7-2, the J gene TRBJ1-4; D ambiguous. This CDR3 spans 13 amino acids. The ends were cut back, 5 bases at V and 3 bases at J, with 7 bases in the middle. The germline V gene has CDR1 SGHTA and CDR2 FQGNSA. CDR3 sequence: CASSRAPNEKLFF. The DNA for the CDR3 is TGTGCCAGCAGCAGGGCCCCTAATGAAAAACTGTTTTTT. The entire variable domain, with the rest obtained from reference TRBV7-2 and TRBJ1-4, is as follows: GAGVSQSPSNKVTEKGKDVELRCDPISGHTALYWYRQSLGQGLEFLIYFQGNSAPDKSGLPSDRFSAERTGGSVSTLTIQRTQQEDSAVYLCASSRAPNEKLFFGSGTQLSVL.

The chain couples TRBV28 to TRBJ1-1; D might be TRBD1 (5 bases). The V gene's germline CDR1 is MDHEN and CDR2 SYDVKM. V was shortened by 4 bases and J by 5 bases, with 14 bases between the two germline ends. This CDR3 has 14 residues. The CDR3 DNA is TGTGCCAGCAGTTCAGGGCAGGGTTGGACTGAAGCTTTCTTT. Translated, it gives CASSSGQGWTEAFF. The entire variable domain, with the rest obtained from reference TRBV28 and TRBJ1-1, is as follows: DVKVTQSSRYLVKRTGEKVFLECVQDMDHENMFWYRQDPGLGLRLIYFSYDVKMKEKGDIPEGYSVSREKKERFSLILESASTNQTSMYLCASSSGQGWTEAFFGQGTRLTVV.

This chain uses TRBV28 with TRBJ1-6; the match to TRBD1 covers 8 bases. Per the germline V gene, CDR1 is MDHEN and CDR2 is SYDVKM. The J segment lost 8 bases and the V segment lost 5 bases, leaving 8 bases of the junction unmatched. The CDR3 has 15 amino acids. CDR3 protein: CASSRQGLRDSPLHF. The DNA of the CDR3 is TGTGCCAGCAGTCGACAGGGGCTCCGGGATTCACCCCTCCACTTT.

The chain has TRBV30 and TRBJ1-3; maybe TRBD1 (6 bases). The length of the CDR3 is 15 residues. Germline V lookup: CDR1 GTSNPN, CDR2 SVGIG (reference sequence). Trimming stripped 8 bases from V and 3 bases from J, with 20 bases between. CDR3 bases: TGTGCCAGCGCCAGGGGCAGTGGCAATGGAAACACCATATATTTT. Residues: CASARGSGNGNTIYF.

The J gene is TRBJ2-7, the V gene TRBV6-1; D unclear. CDR1 is MNHNS, CDR2 SASEGT, per germline. The CDR3 is made up of 11 amino acids. V gave up 3 bases and J gave up 5 bases, with 5 bases separating them. The CDR3 sequence is CASSDRDEQYF. CDR3 DNA sequence: TGTGCCAGCAGTGACCGGGACGAGCAGTACTTC.

The rearrangement uses TRBV7-8 and TRBJ2-2; 12 bases match TRBD1. The CDR3 spans 17 residues. CDR1 and CDR2 (germline): SGHVS, FQNEAQ. V shed 1 base, J shed 3 bases, and the junction held 3 bases outside the gene matches. CDR3 nucleotide sequence: TGTGCCAGCAGCTTAGTGGGACAGGGGGCGGACACCGGGGAGCTGTTTTTT. This encodes CASSLVGQGADTGELFF.

V and J are TRBV28 and TRBJ2-1, with D possibly TRBD1 on 6 matching bases. The germline V gene has CDR1 MDHEN and CDR2 SYDVKM. This CDR3 is built from 15 residues. Trimming took off 6 bases at V and 0 bases at J, with 12 bases between the two ends. CDR3 amino acids: CASSRDRNSYNEQFF. CDR3 nucleotide sequence: TGTGCCAGCAGCCGCGACAGGAACTCCTACAATGAGCAGTTCTTC.

The chain uses TRBV6-5 and TRBJ2-7; D might be TRBD2 (5 bases). V was clipped by 7 bases and J by 2 bases, with 18 bases between them. CDR1 and CDR2 from the germline V gene are MNHEY and SVGAGI. This CDR3 region has 15 residues. The chain's CDR3 is CASNPGFSATYEQYF. The CDR3 DNA follows: TGTGCCAGCAACCCGGGTTTTAGCGCTACCTACGAGCAGTACTTC.

The CDR3 nucleotides read TGTGCCAGCAGTGATCCCTTTGGCTCTGGGGCCAACGTCCTGACTTTC. Translated, it gives CASSDPFGSGANVLTF. The rearrangement links TRBV25-1 to TRBJ2-6; D remains unclear. V lost 3 bases and J lost 0, with 9 bases in between. This CDR3 is built from 16 residues. Germline V gene sequence: CDR1 MGHDK, CDR2 SYGVNS.

This rearrangement joins TRBV4-1 to TRBJ1-1; no definite D call. Trimming took 1 base from V and 1 from J, leaving 7 bases between them. The length of the CDR3 is 14 residues. Germline loops: CDR1 MGHRA, CDR2 YSYEKL. This CDR3 is CASSQVSENTEAFF. CDR3 sequence (DNA): TGCGCCAGCAGCCAAGTGTCTGAGAACACTGAAGCTTTCTTT.

Written as DNA, the CDR3 is TGTGCCAGTCTTGGACGGGGGAGTAATTCACCCCTCCACTTT. It codes for CASLGRGSNSPLHF. The chain uses TRBV19 and TRBJ1-6, with D possibly matching TRBD1 (5 bases). V lost 8 bases to trimming and J lost 6 bases, with 14 bases between them. CDR1 LNHDA and CDR2 SQIVND come from the germline V gene (reference sequence). The CDR3 contains 14 residues.

The chain is built from TRBV9 and TRBJ1-1, with D unresolved. Germline values: CDR1 SGDLS, CDR2 YYNGEE. The CDR3 is 14 residues long. V lost 0 bases and J lost 1, with 7 bases in between. CDR3 DNA: TGTGCCAGCAGCGTAGTGGGCGGGAACACTGAAGCTTTCTTT. It is translated as CASSVVGGNTEAFF.

V is TRBV5-1 and J is TRBJ1-5; D perhaps matches TRBD1 (6 bases). V lost 6 bases to trimming and J lost 2 bases, with 12 bases between them. The CDR3 contains 14 residues. Germline CDR1 reads SGHRS; CDR2 reads YFSETQ. The CDR3 reads CASKGGLGNQPQHF. CDR3 sequence (DNA): TGCGCCAGCAAGGGGGGGTTGGGCAATCAGCCCCAGCATTTT.

The chain is built from TRBV24-1 and TRBJ2-1; unclear D gene. CDR3 length: 13 residues. Trimming cost V 2 bases and J 8 bases, with 9 bases left between them. Germline V CDR1 and CDR2: KGHDR, SFDVKD. CDR3 region: CATSDSAAYEQFF. The DNA of the CDR3 is TGTGCCACCAGTGATTCCGCCGCCTATGAGCAGTTCTTC.

The chain joins TRBV6-2 or TRBV6-3 to TRBJ1-5, with 9 bases identical to TRBD1. Trimming removed 2 bases from V and 7 bases from J; junction bases left unmatched: 6. Germline assignment: CDR1 MNHEY and CDR2 SVGEGT. The CDR3 contains 15 residues. CDR3 region: CASSYGGQGGQPQHF. The CDR3 nucleotides are TGTGCCAGCAGTTACGGGGGACAGGGCGGGCAGCCCCAGCATTTT.

This chain uses TRBV10-3 with TRBJ1-4, with TRBD1 identical over 7 bases. This CDR3 is 16 amino acids long. J gave up 3 bases and V 2 bases, and 6 bases lay outside the gene matches. Per the germline V gene, CDR1 is ENHRY and CDR2 is SYGVKD. CDR3 DNA sequence: TGTGCCATCAGTGAGAGGGGGCTTGGGCCTAATGAAAAACTGTTTTTT. Translated: CAISERGLGPNEKLFF.

This chain joins TRBV21-1 and TRBJ1-5; TRBD1 reflects the table's D call only, with no check against the DNA. TRBV21-1 is designated a pseudogene. The CDR3 sequence is 15 residues long. The CDR3 region has the DNA TGTGCCAGCAGCAAGTTAGCAGGGGTGGATCAGCCCCAGCATTTT. This sequence encodes CASSKLAGVDQPQHF.

The chain combines TRBV7-3 with TRBJ1-1, with TRBD1 matching over 7 bases. After removal of 2 bases from V and 10 bases from J, the junction contained 13 bases not matched to a gene. The CDR3 has 15 residues. Germline CDR1 and CDR2: SGHTA and FQGTGA. The CDR3 region is CASSLRGGQLNPAFF. In DNA, the CDR3 is TGTGCCAGCAGCTTACGGGGGGGACAGTTGAATCCAGCTTTCTTT.

The V gene is TRBV7-3, the J gene TRBJ2-1; 8 nucleotides match TRBD1. Germline CDR1 reads SGHTA; CDR2 reads FQGTGA. The CDR3 contains 17 residues. Germline trimming cut 5 bases from V and 7 bases from J; bases unmatched to any gene: 16. The CDR3 DNA follows: TGTGCCAGCAGCCCACAGCCGACAGGGGTTAGAGGGAATGAGCAGTTCTTC. It encodes CASSPQPTGVRGNEQFF.

This CDR3 reads CASSDGLGTDTQYF. CDR3 nucleotides: TGTGCCAGCAGCGATGGACTCGGCACAGATACGCAGTATTTT. This chain links TRBV11-2 with TRBJ2-3; D might be TRBD2 (5 bases). The CDR3 extends over 14 amino acids. V was pared by 5 bases and J by 1 base, with 10 bases between. Germline V gene data show CDR1 as SGHAT and CDR2 as FQNNGV.